The present T cell receptor beta chain was sequenced within a study of blood T cell repertoires in COVID-19. The table lists this clone with a count of one. Sequenced by immunoSEQ multiplex PCR; TCRdb stores in-frame clones only, minus some. The sample contains 200,000 to 250,000 clones, 85% to 90% of which appear only once. The sequence derives from a woman aged 55-75 years with acute or convalescent COVID-19. The sequencing sample was made of peripheral blood.

The CDR3 coding sequence is TGCGCCAGCAGCTTGGTTCGACTAGCGGGGGAAAGCTCCTACAATGAGCAGTTCTTC. This codes for CASSLVRLAGESSYNEQFF. This chain joins TRBV5-1 and TRBJ2-1; 12 bases fit TRBD2. V was clipped by 0 bases and J by 0 bases; unmatched bases: 7. Germline values: CDR1 SGHRS, CDR2 YFSETQ. The CDR3 has 19 amino acids.